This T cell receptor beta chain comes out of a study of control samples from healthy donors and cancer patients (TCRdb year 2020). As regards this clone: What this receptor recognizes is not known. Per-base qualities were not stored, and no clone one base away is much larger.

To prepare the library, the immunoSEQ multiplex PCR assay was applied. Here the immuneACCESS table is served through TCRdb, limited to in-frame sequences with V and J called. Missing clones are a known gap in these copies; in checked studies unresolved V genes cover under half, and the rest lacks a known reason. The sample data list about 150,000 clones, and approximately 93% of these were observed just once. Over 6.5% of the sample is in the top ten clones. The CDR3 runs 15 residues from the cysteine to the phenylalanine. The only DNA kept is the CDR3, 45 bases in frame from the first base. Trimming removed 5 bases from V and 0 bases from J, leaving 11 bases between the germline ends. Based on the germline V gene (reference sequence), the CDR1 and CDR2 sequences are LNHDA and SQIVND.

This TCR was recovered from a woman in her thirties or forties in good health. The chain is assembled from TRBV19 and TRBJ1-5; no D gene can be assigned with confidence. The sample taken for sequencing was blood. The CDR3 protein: CASSGVAYSNQPQHF. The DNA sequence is TGTGCCAGTAGTGGAGTAGCGTATAGCAATCAGCCCCAGCATTTT.